At least ten counts were recorded for the clone carrying this T cell receptor beta chain. No antigen is known for it. The germline V gene has CDR1 LGHNA and CDR2 YSLEER. CDR3 length: 14 amino acids. V lost 1 base to trimming and J lost 0 bases, with 6 bases between them. From RNA transcripts, TCR beta CDR3 regions were amplified. TCR CDR3 regions were first amplified by RT-PCR with HTBI primers. TCRdb re-analysed the multiplex PCR reads in MiXCR, keeping a single row per CDR3 protein. Among 600,000 to 700,000 distinct CDR3 sequences listed, 14% to 15% were seen once. The data are from a study of T cells in Graves' hyperthyroidism and ophthalmopathy. Study background: The authors collected peripheral blood at initial diagnosis, before any treatment.

Regarding the study as a whole: Ophthalmopathy stood apart from stable hyperthyroidism in a 13 V-J model.

The clonotype originates from a woman aged 40 to 50 with Graves' ophthalmopathy. The V and J genes are TRBV4-3 and TRBJ1-1; D not resolved. Sequencing used blood. The CDR3 is CASSQGRMNTEAFF. The CDR3 DNA follows: TGCGCCAGCAGCCAAGGGAGGATGAACACTGAAGCTTTCTTT.